Given below is one TCR beta chain in context. Its antigen remains unidentified. This specimen belongs to a study of graft-versus-host responses after intestinal transplantation. Clones were read by immunoSEQ multiplex PCR, and TCRdb kept only the in-frame ones, dropping some. The sample has tens of thousands of clones; approximately 84% are singletons. The input for sequencing was unstimulated CD4+ T cells sorted from spleen or lymph node cells, taken before transplant. This receptor was taken from a human donor who was the organ donor for an intestinal transplant.

The CDR3 coding sequence is TGTGCCAGCAGACTTAGGGGGCGCGGGGCAGATACGCAGTATTTT. This codes for CASRLRGRGADTQYF. The rearrangement uses TRBV27 and TRBJ2-3; D may be TRBD1 (7 bases). The CDR3 has 15 residues. Germline V gene data show CDR1 as MNHEY and CDR2 as SMNVEV (reference sequence). V was clipped by 6 bases and J by 4 bases, with 17 bases between them.